This note documents a single T cell receptor beta chain sequence. The antigen is unknown. A read error may account for a junction end that differs from germline. The germline V gene encodes CDR1 SGHAT and CDR2 FQDESV (reference sequence). The CDR3 is 13 residues long. Three rounds of nested PCR, following a modified ARM-PCR protocol, produced the TCRbeta library. MiXCR, applied by TCRdb to the multiplex PCR reads, yields one record per CDR3 protein. The sample has about 110,000 distinct CDR3 sequences; roughly 74% are singletons. The source of the sample is a study of tumor and adjacent non-tumor tissue in lung cancer. Across the whole study: On average, productive TCRbeta reads reached a few million per sample.

No cell sorting was done before RNA was extracted from the tissue. Donors were chemotherapy-naive, newly diagnosed lung cancer surgical patients in China, August–late 2014. Findings and limits, study-wide: Patients with more diverse tumor TCRs had worse survival. Tumor repertoires had a smaller top 100 clone share than normal lung.

The V call is TRBV11-1, the J call TRBJ1-1; tentative D call: TRBD1 (5 bases). The sample taken for sequencing was lung tumor tissue. This receptor was taken from a woman in her fifties or sixties with non-small cell lung cancer. CDR3 nucleotides: TGTACCAGCAGCCGGGACCGCAACTCTGAAGATTTCTTT. Translating gives CTSSRDRNSEDFF.